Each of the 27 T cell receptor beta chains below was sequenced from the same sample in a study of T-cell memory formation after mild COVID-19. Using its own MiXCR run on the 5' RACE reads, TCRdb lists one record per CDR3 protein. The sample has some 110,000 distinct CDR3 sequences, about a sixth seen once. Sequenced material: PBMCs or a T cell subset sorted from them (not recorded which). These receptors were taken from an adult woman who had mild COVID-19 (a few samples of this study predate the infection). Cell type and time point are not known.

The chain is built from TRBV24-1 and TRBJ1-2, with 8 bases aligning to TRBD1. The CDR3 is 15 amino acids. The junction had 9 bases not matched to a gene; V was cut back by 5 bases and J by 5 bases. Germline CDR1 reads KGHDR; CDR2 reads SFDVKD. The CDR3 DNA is TGTGCCACCAGTGGCCCCCGGACAGGGTCTTATGGCTACACCTTC. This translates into CATSGPRTGSYGYTF.

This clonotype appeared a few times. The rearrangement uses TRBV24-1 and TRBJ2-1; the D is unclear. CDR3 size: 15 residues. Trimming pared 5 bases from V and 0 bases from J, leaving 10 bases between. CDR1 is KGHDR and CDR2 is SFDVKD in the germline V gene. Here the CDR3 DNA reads TGTGCCACCAGTGGAACACTCCCCTCCTACAATGAGCAGTTCTTC. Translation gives CATSGTLPSYNEQFF.

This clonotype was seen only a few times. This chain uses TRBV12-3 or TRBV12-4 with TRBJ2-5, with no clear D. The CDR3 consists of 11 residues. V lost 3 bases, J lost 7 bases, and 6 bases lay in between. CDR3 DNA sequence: TGTGCCAGCAGTTTCATGGGGACCCAGTACTTC. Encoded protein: CASSFMGTQYF.

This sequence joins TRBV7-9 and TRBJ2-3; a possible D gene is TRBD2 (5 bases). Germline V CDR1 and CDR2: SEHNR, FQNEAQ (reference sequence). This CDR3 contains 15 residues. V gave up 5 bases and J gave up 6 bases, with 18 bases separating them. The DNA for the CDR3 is TGTGCCAGCAGCCCTGGGCCTGGGAGTCGTGATACGCAGTATTTT. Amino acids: CASSPGPGSRDTQYF. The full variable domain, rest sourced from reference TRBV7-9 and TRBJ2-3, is DTGVSQNPRHKITKRGQNVTFRCDPISEHNRLYWYRQTLGQGPEFLTYFQNEAQLEKSRLLSDRFSAERPKGSFSTLEIQRTEQGDSAMYLCASSPGPGSRDTQYFGPGTRLTVL.

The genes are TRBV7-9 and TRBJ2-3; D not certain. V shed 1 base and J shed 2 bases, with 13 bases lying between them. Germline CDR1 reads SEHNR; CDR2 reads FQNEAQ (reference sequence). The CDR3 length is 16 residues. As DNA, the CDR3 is TGTGCCAGCAGCTTAGAAATCGGCCTTTCCACAGATACGCAGTATTTT. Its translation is CASSLEIGLSTDTQYF.

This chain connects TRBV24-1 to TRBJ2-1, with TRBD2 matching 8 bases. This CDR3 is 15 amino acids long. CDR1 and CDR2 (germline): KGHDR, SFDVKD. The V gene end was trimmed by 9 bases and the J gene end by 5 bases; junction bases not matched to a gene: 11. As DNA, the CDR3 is TGTGCCACCGCCACAACGGGGGGGCCCAACAATGAGCAGTTCTTC. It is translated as CATATTGGPNNEQFF.

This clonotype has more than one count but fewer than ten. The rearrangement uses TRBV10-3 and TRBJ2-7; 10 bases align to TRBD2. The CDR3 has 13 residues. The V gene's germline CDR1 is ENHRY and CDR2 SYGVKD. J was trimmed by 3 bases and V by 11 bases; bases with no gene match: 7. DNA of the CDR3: TGTGCCTCAGCTAGCGGGAGCCTCTACGAGCAGTACTTC. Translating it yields CASASGSLYEQYF.

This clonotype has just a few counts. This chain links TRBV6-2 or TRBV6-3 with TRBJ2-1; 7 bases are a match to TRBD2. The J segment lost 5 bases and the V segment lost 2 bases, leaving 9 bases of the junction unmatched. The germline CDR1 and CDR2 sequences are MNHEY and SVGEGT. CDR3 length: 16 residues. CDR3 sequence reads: CASSYGDYPSNNEQFF. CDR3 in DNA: TGTGCCAGCAGTTACGGGGACTACCCATCAAACAATGAGCAGTTCTTC.

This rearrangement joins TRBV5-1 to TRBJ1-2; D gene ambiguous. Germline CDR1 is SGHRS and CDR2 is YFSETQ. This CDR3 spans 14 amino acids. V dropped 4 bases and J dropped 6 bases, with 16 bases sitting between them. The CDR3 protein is CASSPGLEGHGYTF. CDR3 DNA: TGCGCCAGCAGCCCCGGACTTGAAGGACATGGCTACACCTTC.

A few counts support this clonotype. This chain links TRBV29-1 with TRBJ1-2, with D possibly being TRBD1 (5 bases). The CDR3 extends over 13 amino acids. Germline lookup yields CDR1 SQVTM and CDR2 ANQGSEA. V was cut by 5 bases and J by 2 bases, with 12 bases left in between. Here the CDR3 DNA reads TGCAGCGTTCCGGGGGACCTAAACTATGGCTACACCTTC. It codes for CSVPGDLNYGYTF.

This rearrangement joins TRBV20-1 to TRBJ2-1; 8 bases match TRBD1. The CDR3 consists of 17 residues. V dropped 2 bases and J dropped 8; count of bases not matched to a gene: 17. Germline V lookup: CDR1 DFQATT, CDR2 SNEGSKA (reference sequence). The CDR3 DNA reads TGCAGTGCTAGACATAAGGACAGGGTACGTCTGTCCGATGAGCAGTTCTTC. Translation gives CSARHKDRVRLSDEQFF.

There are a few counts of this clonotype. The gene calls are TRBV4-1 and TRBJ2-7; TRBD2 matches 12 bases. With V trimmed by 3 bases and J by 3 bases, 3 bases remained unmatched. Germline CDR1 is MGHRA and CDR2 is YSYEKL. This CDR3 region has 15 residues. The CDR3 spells CASSQRLAGDYEQYF. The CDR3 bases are TGCGCCAGCAGCCAGAGACTAGCGGGGGACTACGAGCAGTACTTC.

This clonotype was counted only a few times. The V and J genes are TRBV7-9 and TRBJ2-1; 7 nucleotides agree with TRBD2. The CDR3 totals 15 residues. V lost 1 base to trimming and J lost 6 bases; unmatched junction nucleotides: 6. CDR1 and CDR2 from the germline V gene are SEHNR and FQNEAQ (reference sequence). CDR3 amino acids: CASSLVTGGLNEQFF. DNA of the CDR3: TGTGCCAGCAGCTTAGTTACGGGAGGACTCAATGAGCAGTTCTTC.

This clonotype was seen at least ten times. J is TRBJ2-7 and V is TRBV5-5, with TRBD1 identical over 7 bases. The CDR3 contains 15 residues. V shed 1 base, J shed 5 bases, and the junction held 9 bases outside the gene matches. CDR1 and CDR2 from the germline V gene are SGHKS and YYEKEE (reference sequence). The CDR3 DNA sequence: TGTGCCAGCAGCTTGTATACCGGGACAGCAGACGAGCAGTACTTC. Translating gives CASSLYTGTADEQYF.

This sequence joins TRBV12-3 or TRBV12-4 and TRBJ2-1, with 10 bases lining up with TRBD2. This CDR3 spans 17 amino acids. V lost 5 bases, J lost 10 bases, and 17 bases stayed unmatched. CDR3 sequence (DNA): TGTGCCAGCAGTCCCCCGGGTAGCGGGGGGCCAGGCGGGGAGCAGTTCTTC. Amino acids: CASSPPGSGGPGGEQFF.

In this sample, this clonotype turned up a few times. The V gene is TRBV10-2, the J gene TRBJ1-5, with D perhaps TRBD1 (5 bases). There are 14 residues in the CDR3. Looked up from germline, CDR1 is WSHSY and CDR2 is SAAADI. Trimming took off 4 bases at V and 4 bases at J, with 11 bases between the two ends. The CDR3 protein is CASSVGAGNQPQHF. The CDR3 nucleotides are TGCGCCAGCAGTGTGGGAGCAGGGAATCAGCCCCAGCATTTT.

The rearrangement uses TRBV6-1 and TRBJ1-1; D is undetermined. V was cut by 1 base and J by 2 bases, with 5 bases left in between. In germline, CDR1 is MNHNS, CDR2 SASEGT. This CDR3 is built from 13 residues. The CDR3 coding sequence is TGTGCCAGCAGTGAAGAAGGTAACACTGAAGCTTTCTTT. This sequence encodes CASSEEGNTEAFF.

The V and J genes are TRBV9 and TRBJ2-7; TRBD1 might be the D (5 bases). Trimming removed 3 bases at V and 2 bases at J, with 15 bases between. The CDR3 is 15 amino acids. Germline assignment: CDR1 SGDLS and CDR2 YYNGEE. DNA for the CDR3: TGTGCCAGCAGCGCCCACCCGGGCAGGGCCTACGAGCAGTACTTC. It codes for CASSAHPGRAYEQYF.

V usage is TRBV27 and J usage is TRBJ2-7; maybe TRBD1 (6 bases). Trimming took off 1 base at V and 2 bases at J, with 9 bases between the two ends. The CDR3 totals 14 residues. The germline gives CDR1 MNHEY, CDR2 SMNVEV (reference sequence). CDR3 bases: TGTGCCAGCAGTTTATGGGGACAACCCTACGAGCAGTACTTC. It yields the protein CASSLWGQPYEQYF.

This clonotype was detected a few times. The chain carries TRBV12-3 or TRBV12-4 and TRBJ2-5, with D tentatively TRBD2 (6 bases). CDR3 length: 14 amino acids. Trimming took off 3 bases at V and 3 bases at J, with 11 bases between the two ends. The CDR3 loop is CASSLIGGEETQYF. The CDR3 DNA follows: TGTGCCAGCAGTTTGATTGGCGGGGAAGAGACCCAGTACTTC.

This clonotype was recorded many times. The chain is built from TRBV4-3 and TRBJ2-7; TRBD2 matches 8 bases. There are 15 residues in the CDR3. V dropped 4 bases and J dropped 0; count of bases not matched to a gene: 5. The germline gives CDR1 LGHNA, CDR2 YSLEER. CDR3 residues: CASSPLAGSSYEQYF. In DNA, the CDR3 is TGCGCCAGCAGCCCATTAGCGGGAAGCTCCTACGAGCAGTACTTC.

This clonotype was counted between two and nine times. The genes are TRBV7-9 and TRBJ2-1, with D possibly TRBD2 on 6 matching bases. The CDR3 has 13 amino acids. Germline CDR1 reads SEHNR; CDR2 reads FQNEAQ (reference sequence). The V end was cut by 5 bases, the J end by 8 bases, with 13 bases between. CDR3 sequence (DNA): TGTGCCAGCAGCCCCAGCGGGTATGATGAGCAGTTCTTC. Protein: CASSPSGYDEQFF.

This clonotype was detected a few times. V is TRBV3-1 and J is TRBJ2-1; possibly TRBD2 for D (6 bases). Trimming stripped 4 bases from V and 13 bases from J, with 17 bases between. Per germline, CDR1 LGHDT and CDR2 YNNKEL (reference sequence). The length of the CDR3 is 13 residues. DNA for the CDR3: TGTGCCAGCAGCCTCGGGGAGGCGGGGACCCAGTTCTTC. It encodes CASSLGEAGTQFF.

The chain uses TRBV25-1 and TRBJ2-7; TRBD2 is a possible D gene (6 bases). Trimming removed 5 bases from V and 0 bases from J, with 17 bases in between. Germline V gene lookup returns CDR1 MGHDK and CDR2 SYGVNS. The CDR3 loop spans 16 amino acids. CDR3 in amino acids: CASSPSEGLSSYEQYF. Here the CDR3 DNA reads TGTGCCAGCAGTCCTTCGGAGGGGCTTTCCTCCTACGAGCAGTACTTC.

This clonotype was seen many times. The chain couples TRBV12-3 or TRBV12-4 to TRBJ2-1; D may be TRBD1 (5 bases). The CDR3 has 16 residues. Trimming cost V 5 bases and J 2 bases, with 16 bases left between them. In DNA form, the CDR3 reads TGTGCCAGCAGTCACCAACAGGAGATTCCCTACAATGAGCAGTTCTTC. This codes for CASSHQQEIPYNEQFF.

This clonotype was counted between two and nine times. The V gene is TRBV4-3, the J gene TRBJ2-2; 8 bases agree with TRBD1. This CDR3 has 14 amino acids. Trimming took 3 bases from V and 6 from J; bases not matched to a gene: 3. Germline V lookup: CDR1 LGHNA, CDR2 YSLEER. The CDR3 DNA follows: TGCGCCAGCAGCCAGGACAGGGAGGCCGGGGAGCTGTTTTTT. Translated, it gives CASSQDREAGELFF.

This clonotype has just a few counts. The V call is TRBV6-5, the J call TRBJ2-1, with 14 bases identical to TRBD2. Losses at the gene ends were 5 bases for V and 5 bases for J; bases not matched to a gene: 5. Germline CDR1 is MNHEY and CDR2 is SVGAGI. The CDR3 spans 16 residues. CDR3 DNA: TGTGCCAGCAGTACACTGACTAGCGGGAGGGACAATGAGCAGTTCTTC. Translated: CASSTLTSGRDNEQFF.